This T cell receptor (beta chain) was retrieved from a study of shared clonotypes between healthy human individuals. Study details: Three plates were used per donor for CD4 naive, three for CD4 memory, two for CD8 naive and one for CD8 memory.

The table came from immunoSEQ multiplex PCR; TCRdb's copy has only in-frame clones and leaves some out. The sample carries about 1.1 million clones, around three quarters recorded once. Overall study findings and caveats: Among four donors, about 5% of naive CD4 clonotypes were found in common. Sorted-subset samples were not fully sequenced, rarefaction indicated.

It was into CD45RA+ naive and CD45RA-negative memory subsets that the CD4+ cells were split. The CDR3 spans 13 residues. The V and J ends lost 4 bases and 7 bases, in that order; junction bases with no gene match: 4. Germline CDR1 SNHLY, CDR2 FYNNEI. A word on this clone: The antigen remains unidentified.

Material: memory CD4+ T cells from PBMCs. The sample's subset: CD45RA-negative fraction. V is TRBV2 and J is TRBJ1-1; 9 bases match TRBD1. This clonotype originated in a man between 18 and 35 years old in good health. Some clones in this sample may be carry-over from other donors' samples. The chain's CDR3 is CASSGDRENEAFF. The CDR3 nucleotides are TGTGCCAGCAGTGGGGACAGGGAGAATGAAGCTTTCTTT. Using reference TRBV2 and TRBJ1-1 for the parts outside the CDR3, the full variable domain is EPEVTQTPSHQVTQMGQEVILRCVPISNHLYFYWYRQILGQKVEFLVSFYNNEISEKSEIFDDQFSVERPDGSNFTLKIRSTKLEDSAMYFCASSGDRENEAFFGQGTRLTVV.